A selection of T cell receptor beta chains follows, all from one sample in a study of blood T cells in healthy people across ages. TCRdb recomputed calls from the 5' RACE reads with MiXCR, one row per CDR3 protein. The sample consists of about 1.4 million distinct CDR3 sequences, approximately 60% of them appearing once. The sequenced material came from blood. The receptors derive from a man between 18 and 35 years old in good health. Each CDR3 is given with its conserved first and last residue. Each record gives: V gene, clone size, J gene, D gene, CDR3 DNA, CDR3 protein. The D gene is left open where the match is weak. Size values are once, few and many counts, or a class for expanded clones, and some rows have none.

V: TRBV29-1; size: NA; J: TRBJ2-7; D: TRBD2; DNA: TGCAGCGTTTGGACTAGTAACTACGAGCAGTACTTC; CDR3: CSVWTSNYEQYF
V: TRBV20-1; size: NA; J: TRBJ2-3; D: NA; DNA: TGCAGTGCGCCCGCTTTATCCTCCGATACGCAGTATTTT; CDR3: CSAPALSSDTQYF
V: TRBV15; size: once; J: TRBJ2-4; D: NA; DNA: TGTGCCACCGGCAGAGAGGTTAACAGGGACATAGCCAAAAACATTCAGTACTTC; CDR3: CATGREVNRDIAKNIQYF
V: TRBV6-1; size: NA; J: TRBJ1-6; D: NA; DNA: TGTGCCAGCAGTACGCGCAAACAGACGAGCTCCTATAATTCACCCCTCCACTTT; CDR3: CASSTRKQTSSYNSPLHF
V: TRBV4-3; size: NA; J: TRBJ2-7; D: TRBD1; DNA: TGCGCCAGCAGCCACCGGGCAGGGGGATACTACGAGCAGTACTTC; CDR3: CASSHRAGGYYEQYF
V: TRBV19; size: NA; J: TRBJ2-3; D: NA; DNA: TGTGCCAGTAGTATACCCCGGGAGAGTTCTACGCAGTATTTT; CDR3: CASSIPRESSTQYF
V: TRBV6-6; size: NA; J: TRBJ1-6; D: NA; DNA: TGTGCCAGCAGATCGACACTAAATAATTCACCCCTCCACTTT; CDR3: CASRSTLNNSPLHF
V: TRBV7-9; size: NA; J: TRBJ1-2; D: NA; DNA: TGTGCCAGCAGCCCTTGGGCGGTGATCTATGGCTACACCTTC; CDR3: CASSPWAVIYGYTF
V: TRBV6-5; size: few; J: TRBJ2-5; D: TRBD2; DNA: TGTGCCAGCAGTTACTCGCCAGGACCAGGGAGGGGGACCCAGTACTTC; CDR3: CASSYSPGPGRGTQYF
V: TRBV9; size: NA; J: TRBJ2-7; D: TRBD1; DNA: TGTGCCAGCAGCGTCCAAGGGACAGGGATCTACGAGCAGTACTTC; CDR3: CASSVQGTGIYEQYF
V: TRBV3-1; size: NA; J: TRBJ2-4; D: TRBD2; DNA: TGTGCCAGCAGCCCAGGGACTAGCGGGACCTCGGGCATTAACAAAAACATTCAGTACTTC; CDR3: CASSPGTSGTSGINKNIQYF
V: TRBV28; size: NA; J: TRBJ2-3; D: NA; DNA: TGTGCCAGCAGTGTTTACGTAGCAGATACGCAGTATTTT; CDR3: CASSVYVADTQYF
V: TRBV13; size: NA; J: TRBJ2-2; D: NA; DNA: TGTGCCAGCAGCCCTCCTGCCCCCGGGGAGCTGTTTTTT; CDR3: CASSPPAPGELFF
V: TRBV2; size: few; J: TRBJ2-5; D: TRBD2; DNA: TGTGCCAGCATTGGGGGGGTGGAGACCCAGTACTTC; CDR3: CASIGGVETQYF
V: TRBV15; size: once; J: TRBJ2-3; D: NA; DNA: TGTGCCACCTCAGGGGTGGTCGGGGATACGCAGTATTTT; CDR3: CATSGVVGDTQYF
V: TRBV20-1; size: NA; J: TRBJ2-7; D: NA; DNA: TGCAGTCCCCAGGGAAGGAGGTCCTACGAGCAGTACTTC; CDR3: CSPQGRRSYEQYF
V: TRBV9; size: few; J: TRBJ1-1; D: NA; DNA: TGTGCCAGCAGCGAAACAGGGAGGACTGAAGCTTTCTTT; CDR3: CASSETGRTEAFF
V: TRBV4-3; size: many; J: TRBJ2-1; D: TRBD1; DNA: TGCGCCAGCAGCCAGGGTACGGGACAGGAAATAATTGATGAGCAGTTCTTC; CDR3: CASSQGTGQEIIDEQFF
V: TRBV2; size: NA; J: TRBJ2-2; D: NA; DNA: TGTGCCACCTTTCTGGGGACCGGGGAGCTGTTTTTT; CDR3: CATFLGTGELFF
V: TRBV15; size: NA; J: TRBJ2-5; D: NA; DNA: TGTGCCACCAGCAGAGATTTAGCAGGGGAAGCGACCCAGTACTTC; CDR3: CATSRDLAGEATQYF
V: TRBV3-1; size: NA; J: TRBJ2-3; D: TRBD2; DNA: TGTGCCAGCAGCCCCGGCGGGGGGGTGACGCAGTATTTT; CDR3: CASSPGGGVTQYF
V: TRBV20-1; size: NA; J: TRBJ1-2; D: NA; DNA: TGCAGTGCTAGGTTGGACAGCCCAACTGGCTACACCTTC; CDR3: CSARLDSPTGYTF
V: TRBV11-1; size: few; J: TRBJ2-5; D: NA; DNA: TGTGCCAGCAGCAGTAACGGACAGAATCAAGAGACCCAGTACTTC; CDR3: CASSSNGQNQETQYF
V: TRBV6-8; size: NA; J: TRBJ2-5; D: TRBD2; DNA: TGTGCCAGCAGTACGGCGACTAGCGGAGAAGAGACCCAGTACTTT; CDR3: CASSTATSGEETQYF
V: TRBV6-1; size: NA; J: TRBJ1-4; D: NA; DNA: TGTGCCAGCAGTGAAGCGTTGGGGGAGGGTGAAAAACTGTTTTTT; CDR3: CASSEALGEGEKLFF
V: TRBV4-2; size: few; J: TRBJ2-1; D: NA; DNA: TGTGCCAGCAGCCAAAGACCCCCGGCGTGGACTACGGGAAGGCAGTTCTTC; CDR3: CASSQRPPAWTTGRQFF
V: TRBV27; size: many; J: TRBJ2-1; D: TRBD1; DNA: TGTGCCAGCAGTTCCGGGACAGGGTACAATGAGCAGTTCTTC; CDR3: CASSSGTGYNEQFF
V: TRBV6-6; size: NA; J: TRBJ2-3; D: TRBD1; DNA: TGTGCCAGCAGTTTTAGCCGGGACAGCGCCACGGATGCGCAGTATTTT; CDR3: CASSFSRDSATDAQYF
V: TRBV5-5; size: NA; J: TRBJ2-5; D: TRBD1; DNA: TGTGCCAGCAGCTTGGTGACAGGGTTGGAGACCCAGTACTTC; CDR3: CASSLVTGLETQYF
V: TRBV28; size: few; J: TRBJ2-3; D: NA; DNA: TGTGCCAGCGGGGGCGGTGAGGGATTCGCAGATACGCAGTATTTT; CDR3: CASGGGEGFADTQYF
V: TRBV2; size: NA; J: TRBJ2-7; D: TRBD1; DNA: TGTGCCAGCAGTGCGGGGACAGCACCTTTGGCGCAGTACTTC; CDR3: CASSAGTAPLAQYF
V: TRBV15; size: NA; J: TRBJ2-7; D: NA; DNA: TGTGCCACCAGCAGAGATAGGGCCCACTCCTACGAGCAGTACTTC; CDR3: CATSRDRAHSYEQYF
V: TRBV20-1; size: NA; J: TRBJ2-5; D: TRBD1; DNA: TGCAGTGCTAGGAGTCGGGACAGCCAAGAGACCCAGTACTTC; CDR3: CSARSRDSQETQYF
V: TRBV12-3/TRBV12-4; size: few; J: TRBJ2-1; D: TRBD2; DNA: TGTGCCAGCATGTTGACTAGCGGACCCTACAATGAGCAGTTCTTC; CDR3: CASMLTSGPYNEQFF
V: TRBV20-1; size: NA; J: TRBJ2-2; D: TRBD2; DNA: TGCAGTGCTCGCACGACTAGCGGGGGGGTCATGAACACCGGGGAGCTGTTTTTT; CDR3: CSARTTSGGVMNTGELFF
V: TRBV13; size: once; J: TRBJ2-1; D: NA; DNA: TGTGCCAGCAAACTGACCGAGGAGAATGAGCAGTTCTTC; CDR3: CASKLTEENEQFF
V: TRBV25-1; size: few; J: TRBJ1-2; D: NA; DNA: TGTGCCAGCAGTGGCGGGAAACAGGGTGTCCTTGGCTACACCTTC; CDR3: CASSGGKQGVLGYTF
V: TRBV6-2/TRBV6-3; size: once; J: TRBJ2-5; D: TRBD2; DNA: TGTGCCAGCAGGCCTAGCGGTAGTACGGAGCAGCAGTACTTC; CDR3: CASRPSGSTEQQYF
V: TRBV29-1; size: NA; J: TRBJ2-3; D: TRBD2; DNA: TGCAGCGTTGTGTACAGCGGGATGGATACGCAGTATTTT; CDR3: CSVVYSGMDTQYF
V: TRBV12-5; size: few; J: TRBJ2-7; D: NA; DNA: TGTGCTAGTGCCGACGGACAGAGTCCGTACGAGCAGTACTTC; CDR3: CASADGQSPYEQYF
V: TRBV6-2/TRBV6-3; size: NA; J: TRBJ2-3; D: TRBD2; DNA: TGTGCCAGCAGTTACTCCCGGACTAGAGGTTTCCGGGCAGATACGCAGTATTTT; CDR3: CASSYSRTRGFRADTQYF
V: TRBV6-1; size: NA; J: TRBJ2-1; D: TRBD2; DNA: TGTGCCACCCGGCCAACTAGCGGACTAAATGAGCAGTTCTTC; CDR3: CATRPTSGLNEQFF
V: TRBV12-3/TRBV12-4; size: few; J: TRBJ1-2; D: NA; DNA: TGTGCCAGCAGTTTAAGGCCCTATGGCTACACCTTC; CDR3: CASSLRPYGYTF
V: TRBV3-1; size: NA; J: TRBJ2-1; D: NA; DNA: TGTGCCAGCAGCCAAGACTCGGGTTGGAATGAGCAGTTCTTC; CDR3: CASSQDSGWNEQFF
V: TRBV27; size: NA; J: TRBJ2-7; D: TRBD2; DNA: TGTGCCAGCCGATACGGGGGGAACTCCTACGAGCAGTACTTC; CDR3: CASRYGGNSYEQYF
V: TRBV29-1; size: few; J: TRBJ2-1; D: TRBD1; DNA: TGCAGCGTTGTTAGGGGGGAAGGACAGGGTAGCTCCTACAATGAGCAGTTCTTC; CDR3: CSVVRGEGQGSSYNEQFF
V: TRBV7-2; size: once; J: TRBJ2-3; D: NA; DNA: TGTCCCAGCAGCTCGACGGGACAACGCACAGATACGCAGTATTTT; CDR3: CPSSSTGQRTDTQYF
V: TRBV29-1; size: NA; J: TRBJ2-7; D: NA; DNA: TGCAGCGTTGCAGGGGCCTACGAGCAGTACTTC; CDR3: CSVAGAYEQYF
V: TRBV29-1; size: NA; J: TRBJ2-7; D: TRBD1; DNA: TGCAGCGTCGCCTTACGGGACAGGGGCCACGAGCAGTACTTC; CDR3: CSVALRDRGHEQYF
V: TRBV2; size: NA; J: TRBJ2-7; D: NA; DNA: TGTGCCAGCAGTGATGGGACGGAACTCTACGAGCAGTACTTC; CDR3: CASSDGTELYEQYF
V: TRBV28; size: NA; J: TRBJ2-7; D: NA; DNA: TGTGCCAGCAGAGAAAGCGTATACGAGCAGTACTTC; CDR3: CASRESVYEQYF
V: TRBV29-1; size: NA; J: TRBJ2-7; D: NA; DNA: TGCAGCGTTGCCTTTCGGGGTGACGAGCAGTACTTC; CDR3: CSVAFRGDEQYF
V: TRBV4-1; size: NA; J: TRBJ2-4; D: NA; DNA: TGCGCCAGCAGCCAGGGAGGGGCCACAGGGAGCAGAAGAAACATTCAGTACTTC; CDR3: CASSQGGATGSRRNIQYF
V: TRBV4-2; size: NA; J: TRBJ2-3; D: NA; DNA: TGTGCCAGCAGCCAAGCCTCGCAAAGCACAGATACGCAGTATTTT; CDR3: CASSQASQSTDTQYF
V: TRBV2; size: few; J: TRBJ2-7; D: NA; DNA: TGTGCCAGCAGTCCGGAGGGGGGTATCTACGAGCAGTACTTC; CDR3: CASSPEGGIYEQYF
V: TRBV7-8; size: NA; J: TRBJ1-2; D: NA; DNA: TGTGCCAGCAGCTTAGCAAGTACAGGGCCATTGCCTGGTGGCTACACCTTC; CDR3: CASSLASTGPLPGGYTF